Listed here are 16 T cell receptor beta chains from one sample, sequenced in a study of control samples from healthy donors and cancer patients. The table came from immunoSEQ multiplex PCR; TCRdb's copy has only in-frame clones and leaves some out. The top ten clones hold approximately 1.8% of a sample with 150,000 or so clones, 85% to 90% of them seen once. Sequencing was carried out using blood. The receptors come from a man aged 18 to 29 in good health.

V usage is TRBV5-1 and J usage is TRBJ2-5; D possibly corresponds to TRBD2 (5 bases). Between the trimmed V and J ends, which lost 3 bases and 1 base, there was a span of 16 bases. Germline CDR1 is SGHRS and CDR2 is YFSETQ. This CDR3 is 16 amino acids long. As DNA, the CDR3 is TGCGCCAGCAGCTGGGCGAGCGGATCCACCCAAGAGACCCAGTACTTC. Translated, it gives CASSWASGSTQETQYF.

The rearrangement uses TRBV5-1 and TRBJ2-5; TRBD2 matches at 7 bases. The V segment lost 1 base and the J segment 6 bases; nucleotides outside the gene matches: 3. Germline V lookup: CDR1 SGHRS, CDR2 YFSETQ. CDR3 length: 13 amino acids. The CDR3 nucleotides are TGCGCCAGCAGCTTGAGCGGGGAGAAGACCCAGTACTTC. This codes for CASSLSGEKTQYF.

The chain combines TRBV7-9 with TRBJ2-5; no reliable D call. The CDR3 runs 16 residues. The germline V gene encodes CDR1 SEHNR and CDR2 FQNEAQ (reference sequence). The germline V and J ends were trimmed by 3 bases and 1 base, with 15 bases remaining between them. In nucleotides, the CDR3 is TGTGCCAGCAGCTTTTCTTCGTCGGGTCTCCAAGAGACCCAGTACTTC. Protein product: CASSFSSSGLQETQYF.

The chain recombines TRBV2 with TRBJ1-2, with D perhaps matching TRBD1 (5 bases). Per the germline V gene, CDR1 is SNHLY and CDR2 is FYNNEI. The CDR3 spans 13 residues. Trimming cost V 6 bases and J 5 bases, with 13 bases left between them. CDR3 sequence: CASRDRTTYGYTF. In DNA form, the CDR3 reads TGTGCCAGCAGGGATAGGACAACTTATGGCTACACCTTC.

The genes are TRBV5-5 and TRBJ1-5; D not certain. The CDR3 sequence is 17 residues long. V lost 6 bases, J lost 4 bases, and 23 bases lay in between. The germline gives CDR1 SGHKS, CDR2 YYEKEE (reference sequence). This CDR3 is CASTPGLLNVGNQPQHF. For the CDR3, the DNA is TGTGCCAGCACCCCTGGGTTACTGAATGTCGGAAATCAGCCCCAGCATTTT.

The rearrangement uses TRBV9 and TRBJ1-2, with D maybe TRBD1 (5 bases). This CDR3 comprises 11 residues. Germline V gene sequence: CDR1 SGDLS, CDR2 YYNGEE. V gave up 3 bases and J gave up 5 bases, with 5 bases separating them. The CDR3 spells CASSGQYGYTF. CDR3 DNA sequence: TGTGCCAGCAGCGGACAGTATGGCTACACCTTC.

The J gene is TRBJ2-7, the V gene TRBV7-2, with TRBD2 matching 10 bases. The trim removed 1 base at V and 5 bases at J, leaving 5 bases unmatched. Germline CDR1 reads SGHTA; CDR2 reads FQGNSA. This CDR3 has 15 residues. CDR3 residues: CASSLGSGGADEQYF. The CDR3 nucleotides are TGTGCCAGCAGCTTAGGAAGCGGGGGGGCTGACGAGCAGTACTTC.

CDR3: CASSFGPGTEAFF. Here the CDR3 DNA reads TGTGCCAGCAGCTTTGGGCCGGGGACTGAAGCTTTCTTT. The V gene is TRBV7-8, the J gene TRBJ1-1; unclear D gene. The germline gives CDR1 SGHVS, CDR2 FQNEAQ. Trimming cost V 3 bases and J 5 bases, with 10 bases left between them. The CDR3 length is 13 residues.

V and J are TRBV27 and TRBJ2-1; 7 bases fit TRBD1. CDR1 and CDR2 (germline): MNHEY, SMNVEV (reference sequence). The V and J ends lost 2 bases and 0 bases, in that order; junction bases with no gene match: 4. This CDR3 is 16 amino acids long. CDR3 nucleotide sequence: TGTGCCAGCAGTTTAAGGGGGACAGTCTCCTACAATGAGCAGTTCTTC. Amino acids: CASSLRGTVSYNEQFF.

This rearrangement joins TRBV6-6 to TRBJ1-5; D may be TRBD1 (5 bases). The CDR3 totals 15 residues. Looked up from germline, CDR1 is MNHNY and CDR2 is SVGAGI (reference sequence). The germline V and J ends were trimmed by 2 bases and 0 bases, with 8 bases remaining between them. DNA for the CDR3: TGTGCCAGCAGTTACAGGGGCTATAGCAATCAGCCCCAGCATTTT. This encodes CASSYRGYSNQPQHF.

CDR3 nucleotides: TGTGCCAGCAGCTTAGCGGGCCCGTTTAGGTCCTACAATGAGCAGTTCTTC. Translated: CASSLAGPFRSYNEQFF. The gene calls are TRBV7-8 and TRBJ2-1; D is uncertain. Germline values: CDR1 SGHVS, CDR2 FQNEAQ. The V end was cut by 0 bases, the J end by 1 base, with 13 bases between. This CDR3 has 17 amino acids.

The gene calls are TRBV6-6 and TRBJ1-6; D is ambiguous. This CDR3 comprises 15 residues. V was pared by 4 bases and J by 2 bases, with 9 bases between. CDR1 MNHNY and CDR2 SVGAGI come from the germline V gene (reference sequence). In DNA, the CDR3 is TGTGCCAGCAGTTCACGCGGGACCTATAATTCACCCCTCCACTTT. Amino acids: CASSSRGTYNSPLHF.

The chain combines TRBV6-6 with TRBJ2-2, with D possibly matching TRBD2 (5 bases). With 0 bases removed from V and 6 bases from J, the gap between germline ends came to 8 bases. The length of the CDR3 is 14 residues. The germline gives CDR1 MNHNY, CDR2 SVGAGI (reference sequence). CDR3 nucleotides: TGTGCCAGCAGTTACTCGTACGGGGCCGGGGAGCTGTTTTTT. It translates to CASSYSYGAGELFF.

The chain links TRBV9 to TRBJ2-3; D might be TRBD1 (6 bases). Germline V gives CDR1 SGDLS, CDR2 YYNGEE. V gave up 0 bases and J gave up 0 bases, with 8 bases separating them. This CDR3 comprises 15 residues. Here the CDR3 DNA reads TGTGCCAGCAGCGTAGGGGACACGAGCACAGATACGCAGTATTTT. Translating it yields CASSVGDTSTDTQYF.

This clone was seen only once. J is TRBJ1-1 and V is TRBV5-1, with D possibly matching TRBD1 (5 bases). V lost 4 bases and J 4 bases, leaving 17 bases between the germline ends. Germline V gene data show CDR1 as SGHRS and CDR2 as YFSETQ. There are 15 residues in the CDR3. The CDR3 loop reads CASSQNPGTATEAFF. The CDR3 coding sequence is TGCGCCAGCAGCCAGAACCCCGGGACGGCCACTGAAGCTTTCTTT.

The chain joins TRBV4-2 to TRBJ1-3; D unclear. The germline CDR1 and CDR2 sequences are LGHNA and YNFKEQ. This CDR3 has 14 amino acids. V gave up 8 bases and J gave up 0 bases, with 11 bases separating them. CDR3 amino acids: CASGTAGSGNTIYF. In nucleotides, the CDR3 is TGTGCCAGCGGTACGGCCGGCTCTGGAAACACCATATATTTT.